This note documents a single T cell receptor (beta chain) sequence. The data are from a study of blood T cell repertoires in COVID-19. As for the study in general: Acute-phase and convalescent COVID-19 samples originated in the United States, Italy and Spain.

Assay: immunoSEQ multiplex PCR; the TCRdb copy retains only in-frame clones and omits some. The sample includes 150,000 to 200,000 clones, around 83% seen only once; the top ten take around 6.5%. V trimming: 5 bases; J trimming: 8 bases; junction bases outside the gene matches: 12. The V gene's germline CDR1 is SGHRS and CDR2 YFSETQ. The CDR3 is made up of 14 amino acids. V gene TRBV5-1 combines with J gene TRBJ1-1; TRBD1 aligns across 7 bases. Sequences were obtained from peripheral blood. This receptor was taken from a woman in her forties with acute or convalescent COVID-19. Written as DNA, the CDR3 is TGCGCCAGCAGTCTCAGCCTCGGACAGGCCGAAGCTTTCTTT. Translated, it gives CASSLSLGQAEAFF.